The entry below gives a single TCR beta chain sequence along with its context. Its antigen remains unidentified. The CDR3 spans 13 residues. V was clipped by 1 base and J by 4 bases, with 10 bases between them. CDR1 GTSNPN and CDR2 SVGIG come from the germline V gene (reference sequence). TCRdb's table, derived via immunoSEQ multiplex PCR, lists solely in-frame clones and lacks some. This table has roughly 100,000 clones, 90% appearing once. This entry belongs to a study of T cell responses to AZD1222 COVID-19 vaccine. Study outcomes and limitations: Baseline testing showed seropositivity in only 6 or 7 AZD1222 recipients. Donors, mostly white British, included more females; clonal diversity was possibly underestimated. Nearly half of spike-specific TCRs reportedly target unmutated variant regions.

J is TRBJ1-2 and V is TRBV30; unclear D gene. This clonotype was obtained from an adult in good health. The sequencing used peripheral blood, collected on day 0 of AZD1222 vaccination. The CDR3 DNA is TGTGCCTGGAGTGGAGGGAATAGCTATGGCTACACCTTC. Amino acid sequence: CAWSGGNSYGYTF.